The TCR beta chain under discussion was sequenced for a study of blood T cell repertoires in COVID-19. Across the whole study: COVID-19 samples collected from the United States, Italy and Spain covered acute and convalescent phases. T cells, B-cell-depleted T cells, or PBMCs provided the cDNA or gDNA that served as material.

One Seattle source followed patients from active infection through their disease course. Some clones are missing from TCRdb's copy, which holds only in-frame ones; the method was immunoSEQ multiplex PCR. The data hold 230,000 or so clones, with nearly 90% observed a single time. This clone was seen a single time. CDR3 length: 12 residues. Trimming at V came to 10 bases and at J to 3 bases, leaving 4 bases not matched to a gene. Germline V gene sequence: CDR1 ENHRY, CDR2 SYGVKD. The chain recombines TRBV10-3 with TRBJ2-7; 9 bases agree with TRBD1. This TCR was sampled from a woman in her fifties or sixties with COVID-19, enrolled during active disease. The sequencing sample was made of peripheral blood. The CDR3 region has the DNA TGTGCCAGCGCGGGACAGGGCTACGAGCAGTACTTC. It is translated as CASAGQGYEQYF.